The 31 T cell receptor beta chains listed next were all sequenced from one sample in a study of T cell responses to AZD1222 COVID-19 vaccine. Produced via immunoSEQ multiplex PCR; TCRdb's table is partial and in-frame only. The sample carries 200,000 to 250,000 clones, approximately 94% recorded once. The sample here was peripheral blood, taken 28 days after the second dose of the MenACWY control vaccine. Receptors originate from an adult who received the MenACWY meningococcal vaccine as a control.

This clone was seen only once. J is TRBJ2-5 and V is TRBV28; 10 bases line up with TRBD2. The junction had 6 bases not matched to a gene; V was cut back by 7 bases and J by 1 base. CDR3 size: 15 residues. The germline CDR1 and CDR2 sequences are MDHEN and SYDVKM. In nucleotides, the CDR3 is TGTGCCAGCACCGGGACTAGCGAGTTCCAAGAGACCCAGTACTTC. It yields the protein CASTGTSEFQETQYF.

This clone showed up just once. CDR3 loop: CASSDLGNSYNEQFF. Here the CDR3 DNA reads TGTGCCAGCAGTGATTTAGGGAACTCCTACAATGAGCAGTTCTTC. The chain links TRBV2 to TRBJ2-1; D gene ambiguous. V lost 3 bases and J lost 0, with 9 bases in between. This CDR3 has 15 residues. Germline CDR1 SNHLY, CDR2 FYNNEI.

V usage is TRBV28 and J usage is TRBJ1-5, with D perhaps matching TRBD1 (5 bases). Per germline, CDR1 MDHEN and CDR2 SYDVKM. The CDR3 totals 14 residues. Trimming removed 3 bases from V and 5 bases from J, with 11 bases in between. The DNA for the CDR3 is TGTGCCAGCAGTTTGAAAGACAGACATCAGCCCCAGCATTTT. It specifies CASSLKDRHQPQHF.

The chain carries TRBV6-5 and TRBJ1-2, with TRBD1 identical over 8 bases. CDR1 is MNHEY, CDR2 SVGAGI, per germline. The length of the CDR3 is 13 residues. V shed 6 bases and J 8 bases; nucleotides not matched to a gene: 8. The CDR3 loop is CASRADRARGYTF. In nucleotides, the CDR3 is TGTGCCAGCAGAGCGGACAGGGCAAGGGGCTACACCTTC.

This chain joins TRBV3-1 (or the pseudogene TRBV3-2) and TRBJ2-4; D remains unclear. CDR3 length equals 14 residues. Germline V gene data show CDR1 as LGHDT and CDR2 as YNNKEL (reference sequence). Trimming removed 5 bases at V and 1 base at J, with 9 bases between. CDR3 sequence reads: CASSASEAKNIQYF. The DNA for the CDR3 is TGTGCCAGCAGCGCCTCGGAGGCCAAAAACATTCAGTACTTC.

CDR3 sequence: CASSQRTSGTGTQYF. CDR3 coding DNA: TGTGCCAGCAGCCAAAGGACTAGCGGGACCGGTACGCAGTATTTT. V is TRBV14 and J is TRBJ2-3, with TRBD2 identical over 12 bases. The CDR3 has 15 residues. CDR1 is SGHDN, CDR2 FVKESK, per germline. V dropped 2 bases and J dropped 8; count of bases not matched to a gene: 5.

This clone was observed a handful of times. The chain is built from TRBV19 and TRBJ1-1; the match to TRBD1 covers 8 bases. This CDR3 spans 14 amino acids. J lost 1 base, V lost 4 bases, and 2 bases had no gene match. The germline gives CDR1 LNHDA, CDR2 SQIVND (reference sequence). The CDR3 loop reads CASSKGQGNTEAFF. The CDR3 DNA is TGTGCCAGTAGTAAAGGACAGGGGAACACTGAAGCTTTCTTT.

The V and J genes are TRBV2 and TRBJ1-3; 7 bases are shared with TRBD1. CDR3 length: 14 residues. Germline assignment: CDR1 SNHLY and CDR2 FYNNEI. The junction had 4 bases not matched to a gene; V was cut back by 8 bases and J by 0 bases. The DNA for the CDR3 is TGTGCCAGCCTACAGGGGAGCTCTGGAAACACCATATATTTT. Residues: CASLQGSSGNTIYF.

This clone is a singleton in its sample. The J gene is TRBJ2-2, the V gene TRBV19; 8 bases agree with TRBD1. CDR3 size: 13 residues. Trimming at V came to 10 bases and at J to 7 bases, leaving 8 bases not matched to a gene. The germline gives CDR1 LNHDA, CDR2 SQIVND (reference sequence). The CDR3 DNA reads TGTGCCACTGGACAGGGTATTGACGGGGAGCTGTTTTTT. Translated: CATGQGIDGELFF.

The gene calls are TRBV27 and TRBJ2-2; 11 nucleotides match TRBD2. The J segment lost 7 bases and the V segment lost 8 bases, leaving 15 bases of the junction unmatched. The CDR3 is 17 amino acids. Germline-derived CDR1 and CDR2 are MNHEY and SMNVEV (reference sequence). DNA for the CDR3: TGTGCCAGCCTCTGTGGGATAGCGGGAGGGCCGGACGGGGAGCTGTTTTTT. Protein: CASLCGIAGGPDGELFF.

The chain uses TRBV3-1 (or the pseudogene TRBV3-2) and TRBJ1-6; 9 bases map to TRBD1. The germline gives CDR1 LGHDT, CDR2 YNNKEL (reference sequence). The CDR3 has 17 amino acids. The trim removed 4 bases at V and 7 bases at J, leaving 11 bases unmatched. In nucleotides, the CDR3 is TGTGCCAGCAGCCGAGGACAGGGGCCAATTCGCAATTCACCCCTCCACTTT. This sequence encodes CASSRGQGPIRNSPLHF.

The rearrangement uses TRBV13 and TRBJ2-1; a weak D match, TRBD1 (6 bases). Germline loops: CDR1 PRHDT, CDR2 FYEKMQ (reference sequence). V lost 4 bases and J lost 2, with 12 bases in between. This CDR3 is 15 amino acids long. Here the CDR3 reads CASSSDRNAYNEQFF. The CDR3 DNA reads as TGTGCCAGCAGCTCAGACAGGAATGCCTACAATGAGCAGTTCTTC. The full variable domain, with the rest looked up from reference TRBV13 and TRBJ2-1, is AAGVIQSPRHLIKEKRETATLKCYPIPRHDTVYWYQQGPGQDPQFLISFYEKMQSDKGSIPDRFSAQQFSDYHSELNMSSLELGDSALYFCASSSDRNAYNEQFFGPGTRLTVL.

V gene TRBV18 combines with J gene TRBJ1-6; D is perhaps TRBD1 (6 bases). The V and J ends lost 5 bases and 0 bases respectively, with 14 bases between them. This CDR3 is 17 amino acids long. Germline V gene data show CDR1 as KGHSH and CDR2 as LQKENI. DNA of the CDR3: TGTGCCAGCTCATTACGGACAGCGAGCTCCTATAATTCACCCCTCCACTTT. Residues: CASSLRTASSYNSPLHF.

The chain carries TRBV3-1 (or the pseudogene TRBV3-2) and TRBJ1-5, with D tentatively TRBD1 (5 bases). Germline CDR1 LGHDT, CDR2 YNNKEL (reference sequence). This CDR3 has 14 residues. The V end was cut by 4 bases, the J end by 8 bases, with 15 bases between. The CDR3 sequence is CASSPLGPGEPQHF. For the CDR3, the DNA is TGTGCCAGCAGCCCACTGGGACCGGGGGAGCCCCAGCATTTT.

V usage is TRBV7-3 and J usage is TRBJ2-3, with 9 bases identical to TRBD2. The CDR3 loop spans 15 amino acids. CDR1 and CDR2 from the germline V gene are SGHTA and FQGTGA. The V segment lost 3 bases and the J segment 9 bases; nucleotides outside the gene matches: 10. CDR3 in amino acids: CASSFGREGLRTQYF. DNA of the CDR3: TGTGCCAGCAGCTTCGGGCGGGAGGGGTTGCGGACGCAGTATTTT.

There are a few counts of this clone. The chain links TRBV6-2 or TRBV6-3 to TRBJ2-1; 9 bases map to TRBD2. The CDR3 has 17 amino acids. V was pared by 3 bases and J by 0 bases, with 6 bases of the junction left unmatched. Germline V gene data show CDR1 as MNHEY and CDR2 as SVGEGT. CDR3 DNA: TGTGCCAGCAGTTATAGGACTAGCGCGCGCTCCTACAATGAGCAGTTCTTC. This gives the protein CASSYRTSARSYNEQFF.

This clone was found once. The chain employs TRBV27 and TRBJ1-1; D is undetermined. Per germline, CDR1 MNHEY and CDR2 SMNVEV (reference sequence). Trimming left V 0 bases short and J 1 base short, with 12 bases between. The CDR3 covers 16 residues. The CDR3 bases are TGTGCCAGCAGTTTATCTTTCGTGCGAGAGAACACTGAAGCTTTCTTT. This translates into CASSLSFVRENTEAFF.

The V and J genes are TRBV6-5 and TRBJ1-6; 9 positions agree with TRBD1. The junction had 8 bases not matched to a gene; V was cut back by 9 bases and J by 8 bases. CDR1 and CDR2 from the germline V gene are MNHEY and SVGAGI. This CDR3 region has 14 residues. CDR3 sequence reads: CASYPGQGYSPLHF. The DNA of the CDR3 is TGTGCCAGTTACCCGGGACAGGGTTATTCACCCCTCCACTTT.

The rearrangement uses TRBV7-8 and TRBJ1-5, with D uncertain. From germline, CDR1 is SGHVS and CDR2 FQNEAQ. Trimming took off 6 bases at V and 2 bases at J, with 11 bases between the two ends. The CDR3 is 14 amino acids. The CDR3 bases are TGTGCCAGCAGGAAGGATATAGGCAATCAGCCCCAGCATTTT. This sequence encodes CASRKDIGNQPQHF.

The chain couples TRBV10-3 to TRBJ2-5, with D maybe TRBD1 (6 bases). Germline CDR1 and CDR2: ENHRY and SYGVKD. The CDR3 loop spans 14 amino acids. V was trimmed by 4 bases and J by 4 bases, leaving 13 bases between them. The chain's CDR3 is CAISVTGGGETQYF. As DNA, the CDR3 is TGTGCCATCAGTGTGACAGGAGGAGGAGAGACCCAGTACTTC.

This sequence joins TRBV7-3 and TRBJ1-1; D ambiguous. The germline CDR1 and CDR2 sequences are SGHTA and FQGTGA. Trimming stripped 1 base from V and 1 base from J, with 7 bases between. The CDR3 totals 14 residues. The CDR3 spells CASSLMARNTEAFF. DNA for the CDR3: TGTGCCAGCAGCTTAATGGCAAGGAACACTGAAGCTTTCTTT.

The rearrangement uses TRBV30 and TRBJ1-5; no clear D gene. Trimming took 4 bases from V and 2 from J, leaving 6 bases between them. In germline, CDR1 is GTSNPN, CDR2 SVGIG (reference sequence). The CDR3 runs to 12 residues. CDR3 coding DNA: TGTGCCTGGACAGAAGGCAATCAGCCCCAGCATTTT. Its protein is CAWTEGNQPQHF.

The rearrangement uses TRBV4-2 and TRBJ2-7, with 11 nucleotides matching TRBD1. Germline lookup yields CDR1 LGHNA and CDR2 YNFKEQ. The ends lost 4 bases at V and 5 bases at J; junction bases unmatched: 4. There are 14 residues in the CDR3. The chain's CDR3 is CASSPTGQGDEQYF. The DNA of the CDR3 is TGTGCCAGCAGCCCTACGGGACAGGGGGACGAGCAGTACTTC.

The V gene is TRBV2, the J gene TRBJ1-5; D ambiguous. V was pared by 10 bases and J by 3 bases, with 13 bases between. Germline V gene sequence: CDR1 SNHLY, CDR2 FYNNEI. This CDR3 has 13 amino acids. This chain's CDR3 is CATRARVNQPQHF. The CDR3 coding sequence is TGTGCCACCCGCGCCCGGGTCAATCAGCCCCAGCATTTT.

The J gene is TRBJ2-7, the V gene TRBV12-3 or TRBV12-4, with a possible D match to TRBD2 (5 bases). The CDR3 sequence is 13 residues long. Trimming removed 10 bases from V and 7 bases from J, with 20 bases in between. The CDR3 nucleotides read TGTGCCACCACAACCTCGGGATGGAAGGAGCAGTACTTC. It codes for CATTTSGWKEQYF.

The chain combines TRBV6-1 with TRBJ1-2; TRBD1 aligns across 9 bases. The CDR3 runs 16 residues. Germline loops: CDR1 MNHNS, CDR2 SASEGT. J lost 4 bases, V lost 3 bases, and 9 bases had no gene match. This chain's CDR3 is CASSDWGQGYPYGYTF. The CDR3 nucleotides read TGTGCCAGCAGTGATTGGGGACAGGGATACCCCTATGGCTACACCTTC.

This chain uses TRBV6-2 or TRBV6-3 with TRBJ1-1; D may be TRBD1 (5 bases). CDR3 length: 14 residues. V lost 3 bases to trimming and J lost 6 bases, with 14 bases between them. CDR1 and CDR2 from the germline V gene are MNHEY and SVGEGT. CDR3 loop: CASSYWGRSSEAFF. Written as DNA, the CDR3 is TGTGCCAGCAGTTATTGGGGACGTAGCTCTGAAGCTTTCTTT.

As concerns this clone: A junction end diverges from the germline sequence, so it may reflect a read error. The chain uses TRBV28 and TRBJ2-5; either TRBD1 or TRBD2 may supply D (7 bases each). The CDR3 length is 15 residues. Looked up from germline, CDR1 is MDHEN and CDR2 is SYDVKM. The CDR3 here is CASSWGTAGQATQYF. The CDR3 DNA is TGTGCCAGCAGTTGGGGGACAGCGGGGCAAGCGACCCAGTACTTC.

The table lists this clone with a count of one. The chain joins TRBV11-2 to TRBJ1-2; 9 positions match TRBD1. Germline trimming cut 5 bases from V and 0 bases from J; bases unmatched to any gene: 13. Germline CDR1 SGHAT, CDR2 FQNNGV. This CDR3 has 18 residues. CDR3 region: CASSRIRDRAKTNYGYTF. The CDR3 bases are TGTGCCAGCAGCCGAATCCGGGACAGGGCCAAAACTAACTATGGCTACACCTTC.

This clone was counted once. J is TRBJ2-2 and V is TRBV24-1, with a weak D call TRBD2 (6 bases). The CDR3 extends over 16 amino acids. CDR1 is KGHDR, CDR2 SFDVKD, per germline. Trimming cost V 1 base and J 4 bases, with 12 bases left between them. The CDR3 is CATSDFSGESTGELFF. The CDR3 region has the DNA TGTGCCACCAGTGATTTCTCGGGAGAGAGCACCGGGGAGCTGTTTTTT.

This clone was counted once. The J gene is TRBJ2-5, the V gene TRBV19; 9 bases align to TRBD1. The ends lost 5 bases at V and 6 bases at J; junction bases unmatched: 13. This CDR3 is 16 amino acids long. CDR1 and CDR2 (germline): LNHDA, SQIVND (reference sequence). CDR3 sequence: CASSPQGQGSLKTQYF. CDR3 DNA sequence: TGTGCCAGTAGTCCTCAGGGACAGGGTAGTCTGAAGACCCAGTACTTC.